This TCR beta chain was recorded in a study of blood T cell repertoires in COVID-19. Here immunoSEQ multiplex PCR was the method, and the copy in TCRdb shows in-frame clones only, minus some. The data contain about 260,000 clones, about 89% of them singletons. Source material: peripheral blood. This receptor was identified in a man between 40 and 49 years old who had recovered from COVID-19.

As DNA, the CDR3 is TGTGCCAGCAGCTTTAGCGGGGGGTACAATGAGCAGTTCTTC. Protein product: CASSFSGGYNEQFF. The V call is TRBV11-3, the J call TRBJ2-1, with 10 bases fitting TRBD2. CDR1 is SGHNT and CDR2 is YENEEA in the germline V gene. The CDR3 covers 14 residues. Unmatched junction bases numbered 0, after V lost 3 bases and J lost 4 bases.